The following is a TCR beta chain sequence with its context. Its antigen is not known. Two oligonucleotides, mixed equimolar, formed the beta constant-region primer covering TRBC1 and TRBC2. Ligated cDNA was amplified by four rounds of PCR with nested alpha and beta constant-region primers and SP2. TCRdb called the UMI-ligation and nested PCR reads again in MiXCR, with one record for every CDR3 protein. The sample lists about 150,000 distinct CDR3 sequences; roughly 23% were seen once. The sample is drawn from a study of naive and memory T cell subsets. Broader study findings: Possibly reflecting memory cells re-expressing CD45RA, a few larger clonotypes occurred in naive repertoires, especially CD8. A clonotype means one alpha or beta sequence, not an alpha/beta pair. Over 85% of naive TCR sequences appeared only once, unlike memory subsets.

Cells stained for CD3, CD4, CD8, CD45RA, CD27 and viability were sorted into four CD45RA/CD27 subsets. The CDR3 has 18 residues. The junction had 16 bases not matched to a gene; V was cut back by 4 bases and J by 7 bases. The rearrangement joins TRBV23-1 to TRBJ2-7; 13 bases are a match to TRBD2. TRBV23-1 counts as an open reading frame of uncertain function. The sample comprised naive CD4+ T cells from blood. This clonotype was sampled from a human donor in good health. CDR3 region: CASSPGQGWTSGSSEQYF. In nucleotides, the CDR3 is TGCGCCAGCAGTCCAGGACAGGGTTGGACTAGCGGGAGTTCGGAGCAGTACTTC.